These 9 T cell receptor beta chains share one sample of origin, sequenced in a study of cytotoxic CD8 clonotypes in ibrutinib-treated CLL. Generated by immunoSEQ multiplex PCR, the TCRdb table keeps only in-frame clones and is missing some. This sample yields 6,000 to 8,500 clones, of which 65% to 80% are seen a single time; around 4% belongs to the top ten. The sample in question was PBMCs, obtained before ibrutinib treatment. The receptors stem from a human donor with chronic lymphocytic leukemia.

The rearrangement joins TRBV27 to TRBJ1-3; D is undetermined. Germline CDR1 and CDR2: MNHEY and SMNVEV (reference sequence). The CDR3 sequence is 13 residues long. V lost 6 bases, J lost 4 bases, and 10 bases lay in between. For the CDR3, the DNA is TGTGCCAGCAGGGGTAGTGGAGGAAACACCATATATTTT. This codes for CASRGSGGNTIYF.

The chain has TRBV10-3 and TRBJ2-2; the D is unclear. Germline values: CDR1 ENHRY, CDR2 SYGVKD. Trimming removed 2 bases at V and 6 bases at J, with 10 bases between. This CDR3 contains 14 residues. Here the CDR3 DNA reads TGTGCCATCAGTGAGCCGGTCGGACCCGGGGAGCTGTTTTTT. Protein product: CAISEPVGPGELFF.

The gene calls are TRBV7-9 and TRBJ2-4; no firm D call. This CDR3 contains 14 residues. The germline gives CDR1 SEHNR, CDR2 FQNEAQ (reference sequence). V was clipped by 3 bases and J by 6 bases, with 12 bases between them. The CDR3 bases are TGTGCCAGCAGCTTCCGACCCCCCATAAACATTCAGTACTTC. Residues: CASSFRPPINIQYF.

This chain links TRBV27 with TRBJ2-7; D ambiguous. The CDR3 sequence is 14 residues long. Trimming took 1 base from V and 2 from J, leaving 9 bases between them. CDR1 is MNHEY and CDR2 is SMNVEV in the germline V gene (reference sequence). The CDR3 loop is CASSLFDTPYEQYF. In DNA, the CDR3 is TGTGCCAGCAGTTTATTCGACACCCCCTACGAGCAGTACTTC.

The rearrangement links TRBV18 to TRBJ2-5, with no clear D. This CDR3 is 13 amino acids long. Trimming took off 4 bases at V and 3 bases at J, with 9 bases between the two ends. The germline V gene has CDR1 KGHSH and CDR2 LQKENI. CDR3 nucleotide sequence: TGTGCCAGCTCACGGGGAAGGGAAGAGACCCAGTACTTC. Translated: CASSRGREETQYF.

The genes are TRBV19 and TRBJ2-1, with 12 nucleotides matching TRBD2. The CDR3 totals 17 residues. Trimming removed 9 bases from V and 0 bases from J; junction bases left unmatched: 9. The germline V gene encodes CDR1 LNHDA and CDR2 SQIVND (reference sequence). CDR3 nucleotide sequence: TGTGCCAGGCAGCCTAGCGGGGGGGGATACTCCTACAATGAGCAGTTCTTC. Encoded protein: CARQPSGGGYSYNEQFF.

The rearrangement uses TRBV11-2 and TRBJ1-1, with 8 bases identical to TRBD1. The CDR3 sequence is 15 residues long. The germline V gene encodes CDR1 SGHAT and CDR2 FQNNGV. J lost 2 bases, V lost 1 base, and 3 bases had no gene match. This CDR3 reads CASSLGGQANTEAFF. The DNA for the CDR3 is TGTGCCAGCAGCTTAGGGGGACAGGCCAACACTGAAGCTTTCTTT.

The CDR3 bases are TGTGCCAGTAGTATAGTACAGGCTCCTCTGCATTTT. This codes for CASSIVQAPLHF. This chain uses TRBV19 with TRBJ1-5; TRBD1 is a possible D gene (5 bases). The V and J ends lost 1 base and 15 bases respectively, with 13 bases between them. This CDR3 has 12 amino acids. The germline gives CDR1 LNHDA, CDR2 SQIVND (reference sequence).

The gene calls are TRBV10-3 and TRBJ2-1, with D possibly matching TRBD1 (6 bases). Germline CDR1 and CDR2: ENHRY and SYGVKD. The CDR3 loop spans 17 amino acids. Trimming shortened V by 6 bases and J by 9 bases, and 27 bases separated the two germline ends. The CDR3 DNA reads as TGTGCCATCAGCACACCAGGGGTCGGGCTCCTAGTTGGTGAGCAGTTCTTC. This codes for CAISTPGVGLLVGEQFF.